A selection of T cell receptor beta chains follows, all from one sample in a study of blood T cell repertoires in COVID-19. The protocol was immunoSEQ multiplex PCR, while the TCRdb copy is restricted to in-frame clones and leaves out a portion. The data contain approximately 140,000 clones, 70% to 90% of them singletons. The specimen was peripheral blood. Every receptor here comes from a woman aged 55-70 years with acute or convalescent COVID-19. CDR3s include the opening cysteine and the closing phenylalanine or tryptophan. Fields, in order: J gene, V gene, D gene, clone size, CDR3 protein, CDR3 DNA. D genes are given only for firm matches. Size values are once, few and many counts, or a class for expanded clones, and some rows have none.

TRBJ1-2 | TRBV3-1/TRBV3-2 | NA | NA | CASSQYPQGTYGYTF | TGTGCCAGCAGCCAGTACCCTCAGGGAACCTATGGCTACACCTTC
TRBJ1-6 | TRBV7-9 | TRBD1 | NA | CASSSGQGGRSPLHF | TGTGCCAGCAGCTCCGGACAGGGGGGAAGGTCACCCCTCCACTTT
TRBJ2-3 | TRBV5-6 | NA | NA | CASSLEEVDTQYF | TGTGCCAGCAGCTTGGAAGAGGTGGATACGCAGTATTTT
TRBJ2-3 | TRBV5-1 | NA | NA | CASSLIRAGSTDTQYF | TGCGCCAGCAGCTTAATAAGGGCGGGGAGCACAGATACGCAGTATTTT
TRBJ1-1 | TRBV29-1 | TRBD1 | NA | CSVETGGGTEAFF | TGCAGCGTTGAAACAGGGGGGGGCACTGAAGCTTTCTTT
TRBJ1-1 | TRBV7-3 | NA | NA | CASSPGQYTEAFF | TGTGCCAGCAGCCCTGGACAGTACACTGAAGCTTTCTTT
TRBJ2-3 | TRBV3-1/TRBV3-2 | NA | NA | CASSPQRGRTDTQYF | TGTGCCAGCAGCCCCCAGAGAGGGCGGACAGATACGCAGTATTTT
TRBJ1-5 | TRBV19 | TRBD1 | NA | CASSWAGTGGSQPQHF | TGTGCCAGTAGCTGGGCCGGGACAGGGGGCAGTCAGCCCCAGCATTTT
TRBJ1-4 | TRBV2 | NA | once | CASSLRLVKTNEKLFF | TGTGCCAGCAGCCTCAGACTGGTTAAGACTAATGAAAAACTGTTTTTT
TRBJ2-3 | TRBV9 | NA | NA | CASSPTSLLLDTQYF | TGTGCCAGCAGCCCCACTAGCCTTCTTTTGGATACGCAGTATTTT
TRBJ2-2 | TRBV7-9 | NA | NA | CASSLTANTGELFF | TGTGCCAGCAGCTTAACGGCGAACACCGGGGAGCTGTTTTTT
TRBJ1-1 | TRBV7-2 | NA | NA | CASSLGQNTEAFF | TGTGCCAGCAGCTTAGGACAGAACACTGAAGCTTTCTTT
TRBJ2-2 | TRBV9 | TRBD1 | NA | CASSGTGTVGTGELFF | TGTGCCAGCAGCGGAACCGGGACAGTGGGAACCGGGGAGCTGTTTTTT
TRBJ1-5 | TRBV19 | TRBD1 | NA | CASSHHRDRPNQPQHF | TGTGCCAGTAGTCATCACCGGGACAGGCCCAATCAGCCCCAGCATTTT
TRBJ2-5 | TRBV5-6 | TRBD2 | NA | CASSSSGGARETQYF | TGTGCCAGCAGCTCGAGCGGGGGGGCCCGGGAGACCCAGTACTTC
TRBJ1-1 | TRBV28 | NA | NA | CASSLPGFNTEAFF | TGTGCCAGCAGTTTACCGGGTTTCAACACTGAAGCTTTCTTT
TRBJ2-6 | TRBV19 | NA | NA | CASSFRAGANVLTF | TGTGCCAGTAGTTTCAGGGCTGGGGCCAACGTCCTGACTTTC
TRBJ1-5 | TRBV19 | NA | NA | CASNRDRNQPQHF | TGTGCCAGTAACAGGGACCGCAATCAGCCCCAGCATTTT
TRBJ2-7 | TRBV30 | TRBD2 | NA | CALSGGSYEQYF | TGTGCCCTTAGCGGGGGGTCCTACGAGCAGTACTTC
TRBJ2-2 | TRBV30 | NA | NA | CAWSVGALRGGELFF | TGTGCCTGGAGTGTGGGAGCCCTAAGAGGAGGGGAGCTGTTTTTT
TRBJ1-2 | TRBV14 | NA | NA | CASSQTLSPFDPYGYTF | TGTGCCAGCAGCCAAACCCTCAGTCCCTTCGATCCTTATGGCTACACCTTC
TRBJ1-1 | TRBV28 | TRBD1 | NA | CASSPSGTANTEAFF | TGTGCCAGCAGTCCTTCGGGGACAGCGAACACTGAAGCTTTCTTT
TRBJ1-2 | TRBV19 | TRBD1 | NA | CASSTWTGGANYGYTF | TGTGCCAGTAGTACCTGGACAGGGGGCGCTAACTATGGCTACACCTTC
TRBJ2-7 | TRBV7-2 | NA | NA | CASSLQGGEHYEQYF | TGTGCCAGCAGCTTACAGGGGGGAGAACACTACGAGCAGTACTTC
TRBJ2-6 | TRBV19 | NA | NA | CASSIHSGANVLTF | TGTGCCAGTTCTATTCACTCTGGGGCCAACGTCCTGACTTTC
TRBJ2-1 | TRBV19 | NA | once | CASSIDFRDSYNEQFF | TGTGCCAGTAGTATAGATTTTCGGGACTCCTACAATGAGCAGTTCTTC
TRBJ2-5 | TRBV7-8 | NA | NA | CASSPLRIQETQYF | TGTGCCAGCAGCCCCCTGAGGATCCAAGAGACCCAGTACTTC
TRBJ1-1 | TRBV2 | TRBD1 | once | CASSPGTGGLGAFF | TGTGCCAGCAGCCCCGGGACAGGGGGGCTCGGAGCTTTCTTT
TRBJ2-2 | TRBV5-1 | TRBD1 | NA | CASSSAGGANTGELFF | TGCGCCAGCAGCTCGGCAGGGGGCGCGAACACCGGGGAGCTGTTTTTT
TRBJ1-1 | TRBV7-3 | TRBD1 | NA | CASSLQGATEAFF | TGTGCCAGCAGCTTACAGGGGGCCACTGAAGCTTTCTTT
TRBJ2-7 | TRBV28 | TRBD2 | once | CASTGGGPDEQYF | TGTGCCAGCACCGGGGGGGGGCCCGACGAGCAGTACTTC
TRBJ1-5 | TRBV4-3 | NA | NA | CASSQVRGTPNQPQHF | TGCGCCAGCAGCCAGGTTAGGGGGACACCCAATCAGCCCCAGCATTTT
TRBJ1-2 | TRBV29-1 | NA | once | CSVGASANYGYTF | TGCAGCGTTGGAGCCTCCGCTAACTATGGCTACACCTTC
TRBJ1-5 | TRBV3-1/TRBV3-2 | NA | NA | CASSQVYRDNSNQPQHF | TGTGCCAGCAGCCAAGTTTACCGGGACAATAGCAATCAGCCCCAGCATTTT
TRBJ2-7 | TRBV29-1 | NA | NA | CSVEDGANRGGSYEQYF | TGCAGCGTTGAAGATGGCGCGAACCGGGGTGGCTCCTACGAGCAGTACTTC
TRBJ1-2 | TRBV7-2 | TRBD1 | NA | CASSPRSGRGGSNYGYTF | TGTGCCAGCAGCCCCCGGAGTGGGAGAGGGGGCTCTAACTATGGCTACACCTTC
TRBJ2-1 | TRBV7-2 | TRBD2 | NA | CASSPAGGSYNEQFF | TGTGCCAGCAGCCCAGCGGGGGGTTCCTACAATGAGCAGTTCTTC
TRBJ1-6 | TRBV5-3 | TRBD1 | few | CARSCRGGGSPLHF | TGTGCCAGAAGCTGCCGAGGGGGCGGGTCACCCCTCCACTTT
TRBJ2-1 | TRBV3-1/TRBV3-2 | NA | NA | CASSLLANEQFF | TGTGCCAGCAGTCTCCTGGCCAATGAGCAGTTCTTC
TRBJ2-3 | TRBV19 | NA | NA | CASSKGPGDTQYF | TGTGCCAGTAGTAAGGGGCCCGGAGATACGCAGTATTTT
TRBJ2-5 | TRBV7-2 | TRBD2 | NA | CASSLGAGGGRETQYF | TGTGCCAGCAGCTTAGGCGCAGGCGGGGGACGGGAGACCCAGTACTTC
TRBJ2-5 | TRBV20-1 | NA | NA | CSAGGRGTQYF | TGCAGTGCCGGAGGTCGGGGGACCCAGTACTTC
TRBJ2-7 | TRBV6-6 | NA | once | CASSPTVYEQYF | TGTGCCAGCAGTCCTACTGTTTACGAGCAGTACTTC
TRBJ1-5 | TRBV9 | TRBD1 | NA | CASSPDRVDQPQHF | TGTGCCAGCAGCCCCGACAGGGTGGATCAGCCCCAGCATTTT
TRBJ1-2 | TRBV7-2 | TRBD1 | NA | CASSLGQGALDGYTF | TGTGCCAGCAGCTTAGGGCAGGGGGCGCTTGATGGCTACACCTTC
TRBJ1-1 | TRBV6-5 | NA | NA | CASREVGGRTEAFF | TGTGCCAGCAGGGAGGTCGGCGGAAGGACTGAAGCTTTCTTT
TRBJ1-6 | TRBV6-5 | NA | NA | CASSLTAAQGSPLHF | TGTGCCAGCAGCCTCACTGCCGCACAGGGCTCACCCCTCCACTTT
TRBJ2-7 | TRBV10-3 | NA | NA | CAISANRAGEQYF | TGTGCCATCAGTGCGAACAGGGCAGGCGAGCAGTACTTC
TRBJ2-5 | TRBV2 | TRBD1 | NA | CASSIEGAETQYF | TGTGCCAGCAGTATAGAGGGGGCAGAGACCCAGTACTTC
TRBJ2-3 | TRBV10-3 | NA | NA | CAISALGGVNTDTQYF | TGTGCCATCAGTGCCCTTGGCGGGGTGAACACAGATACGCAGTATTTT